The 18 T cell receptor beta chains below all came from one sample that was sequenced in a study of early T cells in non-severe SARS-CoV-2 infection. TCRdb reprocessed the 5' RACE reads with MiXCR, giving one entry per CDR3 protein. The table records more than 50,000 distinct CDR3 sequences, approximately 12% of them present only once. Material for sequencing was whole blood. All receptors come from an adult who was a healthcare worker with PCR-confirmed SARS-CoV-2 infection or an uninfected control (not recorded which).

The chain is built from TRBV7-9 and TRBJ2-7; D remains unclear. Germline V CDR1 and CDR2: SEHNR, FQNEAQ (reference sequence). The CDR3 consists of 13 residues. V shed 4 bases and J shed 9 bases, with 16 bases lying between them. The CDR3 sequence: CASSSGPAGRQYF. The CDR3 nucleotides are TGTGCCAGCAGCTCCGGACCCGCCGGCAGGCAGTACTTC.

This clonotype was counted a few times. This chain connects TRBV4-3 to TRBJ1-1, with D hard to call. Germline V gene sequence: CDR1 LGHNA, CDR2 YSLEER. This CDR3 is built from 15 residues. V lost 0 bases and J lost 10, with 18 bases in between. The CDR3 nucleotides read TGCGCCAGCAGCCAAGAGGCAGGTCGGGTCTCGGCAGCTTTCTTT. Protein product: CASSQEAGRVSAAFF.

This clonotype showed up many times. V is TRBV20-1 and J is TRBJ2-1; D gene ambiguous. The V end lost 3 bases, the J end lost 8 bases, and 8 bases lay between the germline ends. Germline lookup yields CDR1 DFQATT and CDR2 SNEGSKA (reference sequence). The CDR3 runs to 11 residues. The DNA of the CDR3 is TGCAGTGCTAGGACGAGCCATGAGCAGTTCTTC. Translating gives CSARTSHEQFF.

This chain joins TRBV11-2 and TRBJ2-1; 8 bases fit TRBD2. Germline V gene sequence: CDR1 SGHAT, CDR2 FQNNGV. This CDR3 is 18 amino acids long. The trim removed 5 bases at V and 6 bases at J, leaving 18 bases unmatched. The CDR3 bases are TGTGCCAGCAGCCGAAATTTCCGGGGGGGCCTCGGGAGCAATGAGCAGTTCTTC. Its translation: CASSRNFRGGLGSNEQFF. Using reference TRBV11-2 and TRBJ2-1 for the parts outside the CDR3, the full variable domain is EAGVAQSPRYKIIEKRQSVAFWCNPISGHATLYWYQQILGQGPKLLIQFQNNGVVDDSQLPKDRFSAERLKGVDSTLKIQPAKLEDSAVYLCASSRNFRGGLGSNEQFFGPGTRLTVL.

This clonotype was seen many times. The chain combines TRBV1 with TRBJ2-3; TRBD2, the D gene given by the table, was not confirmed from the DNA. TRBV1 is classified as a pseudogene. The CDR3 has 17 amino acids. The CDR3 sequence is CTSSRCEALAGPDTQYF. In nucleotides, the CDR3 is TGCACCAGCAGCCGGTGTGAGGCCCTCGCGGGTCCAGATACGCAGTATTTT.

This clonotype was detected only a few times. This sequence joins TRBV10-2 and TRBJ2-1, with TRBD1 as a possible D gene (5 bases). Trimming shortened V by 10 bases and J by 0 bases, and 16 bases separated the two germline ends. The CDR3 is 15 amino acids. From germline, CDR1 is WSHSY and CDR2 SAAADI. The CDR3 region is CATQVLRGSYNEQFF. CDR3 coding DNA: TGCGCCACCCAAGTCTTAAGGGGCTCCTACAATGAGCAGTTCTTC.

This clonotype was seen at least ten times. The chain employs TRBV3-1 and TRBJ1-1; D is ambiguous. The CDR3 consists of 13 residues. V was trimmed by 6 bases and J by 8 bases, leaving 16 bases between them. The germline V gene encodes CDR1 LGHDT and CDR2 YNNKEL (reference sequence). CDR3 coding DNA: TGTGCCAGCAGTCTTAACGGGGAACAAGAAGCTTTCTTT. Translated: CASSLNGEQEAFF.

This clonotype was detected many times. The V gene is TRBV7-2, the J gene TRBJ1-2, with D unresolved. Germline V gene data show CDR1 as SGHTA and CDR2 as FQGNSA. This CDR3 region has 14 residues. The V gene lost 1 base and the J gene lost 1 base, with 7 bases spanning the gap. This CDR3 reads CASSLGGDNYGYTF. The CDR3 DNA reads TGTGCCAGCAGCTTAGGCGGGGATAACTATGGCTACACCTTC.

This clonotype was detected a few times. This sequence joins TRBV12-3 or TRBV12-4 and TRBJ1-1; no clear D gene. V dropped 3 bases and J dropped 5 bases, with 10 bases sitting between them. The CDR3 contains 13 residues. The CDR3 loop is CASSFRSITEAFF. In DNA, the CDR3 is TGTGCCAGCAGTTTTAGGAGTATAACTGAAGCTTTCTTT.

This clonotype has just a few counts. The V gene is TRBV4-2, the J gene TRBJ2-1; D not resolved. This CDR3 spans 13 amino acids. Germline V lookup: CDR1 LGHNA, CDR2 YNFKEQ. V was pared by 5 bases and J by 8 bases, with 13 bases between. Written as DNA, the CDR3 is TGTGCCAGCAGCGCCCCCTCTCTGGATGAGCAGTTCTTC. Protein: CASSAPSLDEQFF.

Only a few counts were recorded for this clonotype. This chain uses TRBV6-2 or TRBV6-3 with TRBJ2-7; 10 nucleotides match TRBD2. Germline loops: CDR1 MNHEY, CDR2 SVGEGT. The V gene end was trimmed by 4 bases and the J gene end by 2 bases; junction bases not matched to a gene: 5. This CDR3 region has 15 residues. The CDR3 region is CASSLAGGSTYEQYF. CDR3 bases: TGTGCCAGCAGTTTAGCGGGGGGCTCTACCTACGAGCAGTACTTC.

This clonotype showed up just a few times. The chain combines TRBV5-1 with TRBJ2-5; no clear D gene. The germline V gene encodes CDR1 SGHRS and CDR2 YFSETQ. The CDR3 consists of 15 residues. Trimming stripped 0 bases from V and 1 base from J, with 10 bases between. CDR3 DNA sequence: TGCGCCAGCAGCTTGGTTGGGCAAGGCCAAGAGACCCAGTACTTC. Translation: CASSLVGQGQETQYF.

This clonotype has a count of ten or more. This rearrangement joins TRBV6-2 or TRBV6-3 to TRBJ1-2; 10 nucleotides match TRBD1. V dropped 7 bases and J dropped 6; count of bases not matched to a gene: 8. Germline V gene data show CDR1 as MNHEY and CDR2 as SVGEGT. There are 14 residues in the CDR3. The CDR3 here is CASTSRDRGNGYTF. CDR3 nucleotides: TGTGCCAGCACAAGTAGGGACAGGGGAAATGGCTACACCTTC.

This chain connects TRBV25-1 to TRBJ1-1; tentatively, D is TRBD1 (5 bases). CDR3 length equals 12 residues. Germline V gene sequence: CDR1 MGHDK, CDR2 SYGVNS. Trimming shortened V by 6 bases and J by 10 bases, and 15 bases separated the two germline ends. The CDR3, as DNA: TGTGCCAGCAGGGATGGGGGGTTGGGAGCTTTCTTT. Translated, it gives CASRDGGLGAFF.

This clonotype was detected many times. The chain is built from TRBV7-2 and TRBJ2-5, with TRBD1 matching over 7 bases. Germline V gives CDR1 SGHTA, CDR2 FQGNSA. The J segment lost 2 bases and the V segment lost 4 bases, leaving 1 base of the junction unmatched. This CDR3 has 13 amino acids. The CDR3 region has the DNA TGTGCCAGCAGCTCGGACAGGCAAGAGACCCAGTACTTC. This gives the protein CASSSDRQETQYF.

CDR3 bases: TGTGCCAGCAGCGAGGACCTCTCTGGAAACACCATATATTTT. This codes for CASSEDLSGNTIYF. The J gene is TRBJ1-3, the V gene TRBV2, with no clear D. Per germline, CDR1 SNHLY and CDR2 FYNNEI. The CDR3 length is 14 residues. Trimming shortened V by 6 bases and J by 0 bases, and 9 bases separated the two germline ends. The full variable domain, with the rest looked up from reference TRBV2 and TRBJ1-3, is EPEVTQTPSHQVTQMGQEVILRCVPISNHLYFYWYRQILGQKVEFLVSFYNNEISEKSEIFDDQFSVERPDGSNFTLKIRSTKLEDSAMYFCASSEDLSGNTIYFGEGSWLTVV.

This clonotype was seen a handful of times. This chain links TRBV4-1 with TRBJ2-2; a weak D match, TRBD2 (5 bases). V lost 0 bases, J lost 5 bases, and 22 bases lay in between. Germline loops: CDR1 MGHRA, CDR2 YSYEKL. The CDR3 spans 19 residues. CDR3 loop: CASSQDLASPNLKTGELFF. CDR3 in DNA: TGCGCCAGCAGCCAAGATCTAGCTAGCCCAAACCTCAAAACCGGGGAGCTGTTTTTT.

The table lists this clonotype with a few counts. The V call is TRBV29-1, the J call TRBJ2-7; 8 bases map to TRBD2. V shed 6 bases and J 2 bases; nucleotides not matched to a gene: 3. Germline assignment: CDR1 SQVTM and CDR2 ANQGSEA. The CDR3 covers 12 residues. The DNA of the CDR3 is TGCAGCGTCACTAGCGGTACCTACGAGCAGTACTTC. It codes for CSVTSGTYEQYF.